Below, 7 T cell receptor beta chains from the same sample are listed, as sequenced in a study of vaccination effects on CD4 cells after COVID-19. Using immunoSEQ multiplex PCR, the repertoire was profiled, and TCRdb retains in-frame clones only, with some absent. The table records 28,000 or so clones, about 83% of them present only once. ViraFEST expansion of antigen-specific CD4+ T cells with viral peptide pools preceded sequencing. Culture lasted about 10 days before CD4+ T cell isolation. As their vaccination, participants received two doses of either BNT162b2 or mRNA-1273. Their recognized antigens are unknown. Specimen: CD4+ T cells from PBMCs cultured with HCoV-NL63 spike peptides, collected after COVID-19 vaccination. The source of these receptors is a human donor who received a COVID-19 vaccine. Some clones in this sample may be carry-over from other donors' samples.

This chain connects TRBV6-4 to TRBJ2-3; D might be TRBD1 (5 bases). CDR3 length equals 14 residues. Germline V CDR1 and CDR2: MRHNA, SNTAGT. V lost 4 bases and J 1 base, leaving 9 bases between the germline ends. The CDR3, as DNA: TGTGCCAGCAGTGCGACAGCTGGCACAGATACGCAGTATTTT. This encodes CASSATAGTDTQYF.

V is TRBV7-3 and J is TRBJ1-2; possible D gene TRBD1, 6 bases. The germline gives CDR1 SGHTA, CDR2 FQGTGA. The CDR3 has 13 residues. Trimming shortened V by 5 bases and J by 2 bases, and 9 bases separated the two germline ends. The CDR3 here is CASSPDRNYGYTF. As DNA, the CDR3 is TGTGCCAGCAGCCCCGACAGGAACTATGGCTACACCTTC.

This chain links TRBV7-9 with TRBJ2-7; 15 nucleotides match TRBD2. V lost 5 bases and J lost 0; bases outside the gene matches: 5. This CDR3 spans 17 amino acids. The V gene's germline CDR1 is SEHNR and CDR2 FQNEAQ (reference sequence). In DNA form, the CDR3 reads TGTGCCAGCAGCCCGGGACTAGCGGGGGGACCCTCCTACGAGCAGTACGTC. Protein sequence: CASSPGLAGGPSYEQYV.

This chain connects TRBV6-1 to TRBJ2-3; 7 positions agree with TRBD2. V dropped 3 bases and J dropped 3; count of bases not matched to a gene: 3. The germline gives CDR1 MNHNS, CDR2 SASEGT. This CDR3 has 14 residues. The CDR3 DNA follows: TGTGCCAGCAGTGAGGGGGGGATAACAGATACGCAGTATTTT. Translation: CASSEGGITDTQYF.

The chain joins TRBV11-2 to TRBJ2-7; D may be TRBD1 (6 bases). The CDR3 covers 13 residues. The V gene's germline CDR1 is SGHAT and CDR2 FQNNGV. Trimming took 5 bases from V and 8 from J, leaving 16 bases between them. The CDR3 reads CASSTYRDSKQYV. The CDR3 DNA is TGTGCCAGCAGCACCTACAGGGATTCGAAGCAGTACGTC.

This clone came up once. This CDR3 is CASSSVAGRGYTF. CDR3 DNA sequence: TGTGCCAGCAGCTCTGTTGCGGGGCGCGGCTACACCTTC. This chain connects TRBV7-2 to TRBJ1-2; a weak D match, TRBD1 (5 bases). Germline values: CDR1 SGHTA, CDR2 FQGNSA. This CDR3 comprises 13 residues. The V end was cut by 4 bases, the J end by 8 bases, with 14 bases between.

V gene TRBV3-1 (or the pseudogene TRBV3-2) combines with J gene TRBJ1-2; D is undetermined. CDR1 is LGHDT, CDR2 YNNKEL, per germline (reference sequence). V was trimmed by 2 bases and J by 8 bases, leaving 15 bases between them. The CDR3 has 14 amino acids. The CDR3 DNA sequence: TGTGCCAGCAGCCAATTCGGAGGGTTTGAGGGCTACACCTTC. Protein product: CASSQFGGFEGYTF.